A single sample gave rise to the 9 T cell receptor beta chains below, sequenced in a study of T-cell reconstitution after alpha-beta-depleted transplantation in children. Unique molecular identifiers tagged the TCRbeta library. MiXCR, applied by TCRdb to the PCR reads, yields one record per CDR3 protein. The data contain fewer than 550,000 distinct CDR3 sequences, about an eighth of them singletons. The sample consisted of PBMCs, mostly from graft donor cells, taken 180 days after TCRalphabeta/CD19-depleted stem cell transplant. The receptors derive from a female patient aged 2-9 years who had a stem cell transplant for aplastic anemia, so the T cells may come from the graft donor.

J is TRBJ2-6 and V is TRBV6-1, with D unresolved. Germline CDR1 reads MNHNS; CDR2 reads SASEGT. V dropped 6 bases and J dropped 0 bases, with 9 bases sitting between them. CDR3 length equals 15 residues. The CDR3 nucleotides read TGTGCCAGCAGGACCCCGAGCTCTGGGGCCAACGTCCTGACTTTC. Residues: CASRTPSSGANVLTF.

The chain couples TRBV5-6 to TRBJ2-4, with 7 bases aligning to TRBD1. From germline, CDR1 is SGHDT and CDR2 YYEEEE. With V trimmed by 2 bases and J by 8 bases, 7 bases remained unmatched. The CDR3 is 14 residues long. CDR3 sequence reads: CASSLMGQRHIQYF. CDR3 DNA: TGTGCCAGCAGCTTAATGGGACAGAGGCACATTCAGTACTTC.

This clonotype occurred many times. This chain connects TRBV10-3 to TRBJ2-1; TRBD2 matches at 11 bases. This CDR3 has 16 residues. The J segment lost 1 base and the V segment lost 6 bases, leaving 5 bases of the junction unmatched. CDR1 is ENHRY and CDR2 is SYGVKD in the germline V gene. In DNA, the CDR3 is TGTGCCATCAGCGCACTAGCGGGAGTGTCCTACAATGAGCAGTTCTTC. Protein product: CAISALAGVSYNEQFF.

The chain carries TRBV28 and TRBJ2-7; 13 bases align to TRBD2. This CDR3 contains 15 residues. The V and J ends lost 3 bases and 9 bases, in that order; junction bases with no gene match: 8. The germline V gene has CDR1 MDHEN and CDR2 SYDVKM. CDR3 DNA: TGTGCCAGCAGTTTGTGGGGACTAGCGGGATCTAGGCAGTACTTC. Protein: CASSLWGLAGSRQYF.

The chain combines TRBV4-2 with TRBJ2-7, with 13 bases lining up with TRBD2. Germline values: CDR1 LGHNA, CDR2 YNFKEQ. V shed 2 bases and J 4 bases; nucleotides not matched to a gene: 11. The CDR3 covers 18 residues. CDR3 DNA sequence: TGTGCCAGCAGCCAAAGCGGTAGAAAACTAGCGGGAGGGTACGAGCAGTACTTC. As protein: CASSQSGRKLAGGYEQYF.

This clonotype has just a few counts. The rearrangement uses TRBV7-9 and TRBJ2-2, with a possible D match to TRBD2 (6 bases). CDR1 and CDR2 (germline): SEHNR, FQNEAQ (reference sequence). Deletions cut 6 bases from V and 1 base from J, with 12 bases between. This CDR3 has 15 residues. As DNA, the CDR3 is TGTGCCAGCAGTGGGGGGACGGTGAACACCGGGGAGCTGTTTTTT. Translation: CASSGGTVNTGELFF.

This clonotype has at least ten counts. This rearrangement joins TRBV15 to TRBJ2-2; 8 bases map to TRBD2. After removal of 5 bases from V and 6 bases from J, the junction contained 2 bases not matched to a gene. CDR1 and CDR2 from the germline V gene are LNHNV and YYDKDF (reference sequence). This CDR3 is built from 13 residues. In DNA, the CDR3 is TGTGCCACCAGCGAGACTAGCGCCGGGGAGCTGTTTTTT. Encoded protein: CATSETSAGELFF.

This clonotype showed up just a few times. The chain is built from TRBV9 and TRBJ2-7, with TRBD1 matching 11 bases. Looked up from germline, CDR1 is SGDLS and CDR2 is YYNGEE. J lost 5 bases, V lost 1 base, and 5 bases had no gene match. CDR3 size: 15 residues. CDR3 DNA sequence: TGTGCCAGCAGCGTAAGGACAGGGGGCCCCCACGAGCAGTACGTC. Encoded protein: CASSVRTGGPHEQYV.

In this sample, this clonotype turned up a few times. The V gene is TRBV14, the J gene TRBJ2-1, with TRBD2 identical over 8 bases. CDR3 length equals 17 residues. V was clipped by 4 bases and J by 2 bases; unmatched bases: 10. The germline V gene encodes CDR1 SGHDN and CDR2 FVKESK. The CDR3 reads CASSPARLAPAYNEQFF. CDR3 sequence (DNA): TGTGCCAGCAGCCCTGCGCGACTAGCGCCCGCCTACAATGAGCAGTTCTTC. Together with reference TRBV14 and TRBJ2-1, the CDR3 gives the full variable domain: EAGVTQFPSHSVIEKGQTVTLRCDPISGHDNLYWYRRVMGKEIKFLLHFVKESKQDESGMPNNRFLAERTGGTYSTLKVQPAELEDSGVYFCASSPARLAPAYNEQFFGPGTRLTVL.